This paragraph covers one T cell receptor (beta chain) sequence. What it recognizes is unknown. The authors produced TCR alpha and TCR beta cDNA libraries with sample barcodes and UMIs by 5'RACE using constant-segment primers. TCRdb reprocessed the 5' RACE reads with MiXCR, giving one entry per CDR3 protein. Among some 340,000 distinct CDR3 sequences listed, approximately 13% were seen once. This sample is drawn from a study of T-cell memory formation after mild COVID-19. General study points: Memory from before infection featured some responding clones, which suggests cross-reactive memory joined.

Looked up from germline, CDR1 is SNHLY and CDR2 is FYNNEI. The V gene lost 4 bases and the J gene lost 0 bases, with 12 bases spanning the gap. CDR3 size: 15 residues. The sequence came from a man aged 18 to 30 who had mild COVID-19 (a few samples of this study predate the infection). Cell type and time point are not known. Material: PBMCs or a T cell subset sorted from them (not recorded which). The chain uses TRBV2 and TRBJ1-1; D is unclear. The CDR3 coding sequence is TGTGCCAGCAGTGCAACTAGCCTCATGAACACTGAAGCTTTCTTT. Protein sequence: CASSATSLMNTEAFF.